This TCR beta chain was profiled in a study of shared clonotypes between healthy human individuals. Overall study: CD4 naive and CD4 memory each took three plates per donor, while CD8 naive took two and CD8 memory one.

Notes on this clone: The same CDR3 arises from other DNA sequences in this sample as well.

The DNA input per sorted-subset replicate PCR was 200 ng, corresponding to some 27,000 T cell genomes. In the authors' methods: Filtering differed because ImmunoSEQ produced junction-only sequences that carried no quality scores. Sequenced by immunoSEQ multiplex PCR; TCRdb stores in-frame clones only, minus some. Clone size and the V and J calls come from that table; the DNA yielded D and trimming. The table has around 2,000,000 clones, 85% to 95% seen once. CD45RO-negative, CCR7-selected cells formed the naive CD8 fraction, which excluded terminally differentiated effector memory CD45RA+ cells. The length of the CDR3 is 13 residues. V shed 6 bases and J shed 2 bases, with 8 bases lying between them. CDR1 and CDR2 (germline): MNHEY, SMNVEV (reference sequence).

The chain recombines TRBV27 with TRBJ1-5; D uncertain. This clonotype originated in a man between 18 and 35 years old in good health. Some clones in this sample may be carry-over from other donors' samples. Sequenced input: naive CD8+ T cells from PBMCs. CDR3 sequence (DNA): TGTGCCAGCAGAAAAACGGGCAATCAGCCCCAGCATTTT. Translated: CASRKTGNQPQHF.